The 6 T cell receptor beta chains given below trace back to one sample, sequenced in a study of CD8 T cells in Susac syndrome. RNA amounts of 0.5 to 1 ug underwent reverse transcription with random hexamers. TCRdb passed the immunoSEQ multiplex PCR reads through MiXCR, listing each CDR3 protein once. The table shows under 150,000 distinct CDR3 sequences, with about 93% occurring only once. Source material: CD8+ T cells from PBMCs. These receptors were collected from a human donor with multiple sclerosis.

The chain uses TRBV6-5 and TRBJ1-1, with a weak D call TRBD1 (5 bases). CDR3 size: 14 residues. V was trimmed by 5 bases and J by 1 base, leaving 11 bases between them. Germline V lookup: CDR1 MNHEY, CDR2 SVGAGI. The CDR3 loop is CASSTRGANTEAFF. The CDR3 coding sequence is TGTGCCAGCAGTACGCGGGGCGCGAACACTGAAGCTTTCTTT.

The genes are TRBV6-1 and TRBJ1-1; D perhaps matches TRBD1 (5 bases). CDR1 MNHNS and CDR2 SASEGT come from the germline V gene. V was shortened by 5 bases and J by 0 bases, with 16 bases between the two germline ends. This CDR3 region has 16 residues. CDR3 loop: CASSTVDTTLNTEAFF. CDR3 in DNA: TGTGCCAGCAGTACAGTGGACACGACCTTGAACACTGAAGCTTTCTTT.

This chain uses TRBV25-1 with TRBJ1-2, with a possible D match to TRBD1 (6 bases). Deletions cut 3 bases from V and 3 bases from J, with 11 bases between. Germline loops: CDR1 MGHDK, CDR2 SYGVNS. This CDR3 is built from 14 residues. The CDR3 spells CASSEPGGDYGYTF. The CDR3 nucleotides read TGTGCCAGCAGTGAGCCCGGGGGCGACTATGGCTACACCTTC.

V gene TRBV4-1 combines with J gene TRBJ2-4, with 9 bases aligning to TRBD1. The CDR3 has 15 amino acids. The V gene's germline CDR1 is MGHRA and CDR2 YSYEKL. V lost 0 bases and J lost 7; bases outside the gene matches: 4. This chain's CDR3 is CASSQDSGTGNIQYF. As DNA, the CDR3 is TGCGCCAGCAGCCAAGATTCCGGGACAGGGAACATTCAGTACTTC.

This rearrangement joins TRBV29-1 to TRBJ2-1, with D unclear. V lost 6 bases to trimming and J lost 7 bases, with 7 bases between them. This CDR3 is built from 10 residues. Germline V gives CDR1 SQVTM, CDR2 ANQGSEA. Here the CDR3 reads CSVEENEQFF. In DNA form, the CDR3 reads TGCAGCGTAGAGGAAAATGAGCAGTTCTTC.

J is TRBJ2-1 and V is TRBV15, with TRBD1 as a possible D gene (6 bases). Trimming stripped 0 bases from V and 9 bases from J, with 15 bases between. The germline CDR1 and CDR2 sequences are LNHNV and YYDKDF (reference sequence). This CDR3 has 15 amino acids. CDR3 nucleotide sequence: TGTGCCACCAGCAGAGAAGGCAGGGGAATGGGTGAGCAGTTCTTC. Amino acid sequence: CATSREGRGMGEQFF.